Listed here is a single T cell receptor (beta chain). This record comes from a study of CD8 T cells in Susac syndrome. With random hexamers, reverse transcription was performed on about 0.45 to 1 ug of RNA. Amplification of TCR beta CDR3 across 54 Vbeta and 13 Jbeta was performed with immunoSEQ multiplex PCR. From the immunoSEQ multiplex PCR reads, TCRdb called clonotypes with MiXCR, one entry per CDR3 protein. The sample has a few hundred thousand distinct CDR3 sequences, just under 95% seen once. Sequencing of TCR beta, carried out with a high-throughput approach, was applied to CD8+ and CD4+ T cells from the blood. The sequenced sample consisted of CD4+ T cells from PBMCs. The receptor was isolated from a human donor with multiple sclerosis.

The CDR3 is CSVRTGSGTEAFF. In nucleotides, the CDR3 is TGCAGCGTACGGACAGGGAGTGGCACTGAAGCTTTCTTT. V gene TRBV29-1 combines with J gene TRBJ1-1; 8 bases map to TRBD1. J lost 4 bases, V lost 6 bases, and 7 bases had no gene match. The CDR3 has 13 amino acids. CDR1 and CDR2 from the germline V gene are SQVTM and ANQGSEA. The full variable domain, completed using reference TRBV29-1 and TRBJ1-1, is SAVISQKPSRDICQRGTSLTIQCQVDSQVTMMFWYRQQPGQSLTLIATANQGSEATYESGFVIDKFPISRPNLTFSTLTVSNMSPEDSSIYLCSVRTGSGTEAFFGQGTRLTVV.